This T cell receptor (beta chain) was sequenced in a study of breast tumors, draining lymph nodes, adjacent tissues. Findings and limits, study-wide: Tumor and nontumor repertoires were significantly more similar in luminal-like than in basal-like breast cancer.

This clonotype was observed many times. What it binds is not known. The lymph nodes were axillary draining lymph nodes from breast cancer patients. MiXCR, applied by TCRdb to the multiplex PCR reads, yields one record per CDR3 protein. This table holds 150,000 to 250,000 distinct CDR3 sequences, 31% found once. J lost 5 bases, V lost 5 bases, and 6 bases had no gene match. CDR3 size: 14 residues. Germline CDR1 is LNHDA and CDR2 is SQIVND (reference sequence). The origin of this receptor is a female donor with breast cancer. Some clones in this sample may be carry-over from other donors' samples. The chain uses TRBV19 and TRBJ1-2; TRBD1 aligns across 9 bases. The specimen was axillary lymph node tissue. The CDR3 sequence: CASSHRTGDYGYTF. In DNA, the CDR3 is TGTGCCAGTAGTCATCGGACAGGGGATTATGGCTACACCTTC.